This T cell receptor (beta chain) was recorded in a study of T cell clonotyping in hematopoietic cell transplantation. Recipients were bled about 28 days pretransplant and at posttransplant days 30, 100, 180. The V end lost 1 base, the J end lost 4 bases, and 16 bases lay between the germline ends. The germline CDR1 and CDR2 sequences are LNHNV and YYDKDF (reference sequence). The CDR3 is 16 amino acids. Regarding this clone: What it recognizes is unknown.

Data came from immunoSEQ multiplex PCR; TCRdb stores just in-frame clones and leaves some out. The sample has approximately 4,200 clones, 85% to 95% seen once. Study-level points and caveats: Pathologically expanded recipient clonotypes increased progressively from day 30 to day 180 as diversity fell.

V is TRBV15 and J is TRBJ1-1; D ambiguous. Sequenced here: PBMCs, sampled 30 days after allogeneic stem cell transplant. The receptor's source is a male patient aged 50 to 59 who had an allogeneic stem cell transplant from a related donor, so the T cells may come from the graft donor. Some clones in this sample may be carry-over from other donors' samples. This chain's CDR3 is CATSRGFSVRVTEAFF. The CDR3 DNA reads TGTGCCACCAGCAGAGGGTTTTCAGTGAGGGTCACTGAAGCTTTCTTT.